This T cell receptor beta chain was recorded in a study of OX40 agonist ivuxolimab in advanced cancers. Looking at the study overall: Administration of intravenous ivuxolimab to patients occurred every 2 weeks at 0.01 to 10 mg/kg. Patients assigned to dose escalation were diagnosed with hepatocellular carcinoma, melanoma, renal cell or head and neck cancer.

General study points: Blood T cells, both CD4+ and CD8+, expanded clonally by week 6 at 0.1 to 3.0 mg/kg. Still undetermined is the antigen specificity of the expanded peripheral T cells.

Per germline, CDR1 MNHEY and CDR2 SVGAGI. This CDR3 is built from 13 residues. V was trimmed by 5 bases and J by 2 bases, leaving 7 bases between them. A few counts support this clone. What it binds is not known. The repertoire was sequenced with immunoSEQ multiplex PCR; TCRdb's copy has only in-frame clones and lacks some. The sample lists fewer than 55,000 clones, approximately 87% occurring once. The gene calls are TRBV6-5 and TRBJ1-5; D remains unclear. The sequence was collected from an adult with an advanced solid tumor such as melanoma, head and neck, liver or kidney cancer. Sequences were derived from CD4+ or CD8+ T cells sorted from blood, sampled in a trial of the OX40 agonist ivuxolimab. The CDR3 DNA reads as TGTGCCAGCAGTACAATTCGCAATCAGCCCCAGCATTTT. As protein: CASSTIRNQPQHF.